This entry describes one T cell receptor beta chain. The junction shows a germline mismatch at one end, possibly a read error. The CDR3 runs 15 residues. Germline V gene data show CDR1 as SGHAT and CDR2 as FQNNGV. These data come from a study of tumor and adjacent non-tumor tissue in lung cancer. No cell sorting was done before RNA was extracted from the tissue. This non-tumor lung sample came from over 3 cm beyond the tumor edge. A modified ARM-PCR protocol with three rounds of nested PCR amplified TCRbeta. TCRdb re-called the multiplex PCR reads through MiXCR, storing one row per CDR3 protein. There are roughly 45,000 distinct CDR3 sequences in the sample; 60% occur only once, and 45% to 55% lies in the top ten.

The sequencing input was distant non-tumor lung tissue. This sequence originates from a man in his fifties with non-small cell lung cancer. The chain joins TRBV11-2 to TRBJ1-2; TRBD1 is a possible D gene (5 bases). CDR3 coding DNA: TGTGCCAGTAGCTTAAGCAGGGATGGGGTGTATGGCTACGCCTTC. The encoded protein is CASSLSRDGVYGYAF.